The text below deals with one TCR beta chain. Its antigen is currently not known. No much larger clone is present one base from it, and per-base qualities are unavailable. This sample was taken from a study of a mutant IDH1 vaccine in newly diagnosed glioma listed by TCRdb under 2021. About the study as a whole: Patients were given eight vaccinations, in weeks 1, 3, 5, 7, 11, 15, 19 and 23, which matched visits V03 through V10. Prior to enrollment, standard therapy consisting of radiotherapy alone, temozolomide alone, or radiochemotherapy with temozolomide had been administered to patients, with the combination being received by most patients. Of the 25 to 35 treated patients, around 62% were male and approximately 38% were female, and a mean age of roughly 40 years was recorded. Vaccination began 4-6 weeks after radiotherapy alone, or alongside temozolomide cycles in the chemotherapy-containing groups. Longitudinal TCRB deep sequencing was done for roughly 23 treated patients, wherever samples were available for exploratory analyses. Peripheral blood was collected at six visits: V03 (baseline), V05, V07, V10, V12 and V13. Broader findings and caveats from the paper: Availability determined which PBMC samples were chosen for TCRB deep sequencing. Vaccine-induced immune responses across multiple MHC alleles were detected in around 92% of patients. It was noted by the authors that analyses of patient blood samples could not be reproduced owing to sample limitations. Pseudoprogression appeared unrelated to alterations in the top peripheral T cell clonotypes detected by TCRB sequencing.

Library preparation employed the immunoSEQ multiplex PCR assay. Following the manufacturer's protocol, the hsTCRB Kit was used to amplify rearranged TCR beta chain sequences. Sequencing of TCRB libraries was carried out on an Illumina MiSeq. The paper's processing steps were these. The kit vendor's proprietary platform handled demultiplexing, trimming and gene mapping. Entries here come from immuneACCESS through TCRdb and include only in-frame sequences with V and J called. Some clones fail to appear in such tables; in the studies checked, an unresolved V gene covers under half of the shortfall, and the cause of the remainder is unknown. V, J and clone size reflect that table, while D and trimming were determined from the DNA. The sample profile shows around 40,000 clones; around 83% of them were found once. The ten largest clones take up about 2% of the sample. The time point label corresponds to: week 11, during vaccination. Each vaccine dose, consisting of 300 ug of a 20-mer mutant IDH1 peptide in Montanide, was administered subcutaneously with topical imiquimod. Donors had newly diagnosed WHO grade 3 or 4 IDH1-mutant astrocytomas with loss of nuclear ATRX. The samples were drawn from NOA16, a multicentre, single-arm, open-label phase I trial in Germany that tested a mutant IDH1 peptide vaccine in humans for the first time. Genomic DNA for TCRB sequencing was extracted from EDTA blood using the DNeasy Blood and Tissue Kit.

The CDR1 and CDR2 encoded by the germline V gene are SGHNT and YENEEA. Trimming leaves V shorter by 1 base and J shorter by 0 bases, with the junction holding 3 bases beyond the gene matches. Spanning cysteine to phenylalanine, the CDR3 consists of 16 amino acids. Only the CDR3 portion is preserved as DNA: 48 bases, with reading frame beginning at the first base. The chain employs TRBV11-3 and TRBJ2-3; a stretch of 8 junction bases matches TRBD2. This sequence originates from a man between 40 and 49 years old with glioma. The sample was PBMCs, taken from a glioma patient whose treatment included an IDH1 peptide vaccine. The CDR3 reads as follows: CASSLGASGSTDTQYF. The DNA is TGTGCCAGCAGCTTAGGGGCTAGCGGGAGCACAGATACGCAGTATTTT.